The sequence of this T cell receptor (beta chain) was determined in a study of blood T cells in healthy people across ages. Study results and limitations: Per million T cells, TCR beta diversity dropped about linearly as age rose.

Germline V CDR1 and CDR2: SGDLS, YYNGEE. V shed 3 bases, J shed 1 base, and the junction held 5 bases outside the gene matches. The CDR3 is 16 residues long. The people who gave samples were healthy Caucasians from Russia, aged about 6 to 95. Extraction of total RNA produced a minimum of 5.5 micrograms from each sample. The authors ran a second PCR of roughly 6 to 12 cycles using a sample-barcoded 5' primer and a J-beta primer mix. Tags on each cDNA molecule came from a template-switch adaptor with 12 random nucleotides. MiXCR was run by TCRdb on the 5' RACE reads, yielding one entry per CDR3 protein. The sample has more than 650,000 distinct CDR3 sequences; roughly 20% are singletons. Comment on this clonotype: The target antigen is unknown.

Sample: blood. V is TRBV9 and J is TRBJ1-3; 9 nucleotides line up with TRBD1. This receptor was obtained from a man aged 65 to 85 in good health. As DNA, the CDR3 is TGTGCCAGCAGCGGGCTCGGGACAGGGTCTGGAAACACCATATATTTT. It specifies CASSGLGTGSGNTIYF.